These 27 T cell receptor beta chains were sequenced from one sample in a study of T-cell reconstitution after alpha-beta-depleted transplantation in children. Preparing the TCRbeta library involved the use of unique molecular identifiers. MiXCR, applied by TCRdb to the PCR reads, yields one record per CDR3 protein. There are a few hundred thousand distinct CDR3 sequences in the sample; approximately 30% occur only once, and under 45% lies in the top ten. The sequencing used PBMCs, collected before TCRalphabeta/CD19-depleted stem cell transplant. These receptor sequences come from a boy under two years old with Wiskott-Aldrich syndrome, due to receive a stem cell transplant.

The rearrangement joins TRBV10-3 to TRBJ2-2; tentatively, D is TRBD1 or TRBD2 (5 bases each). Germline V CDR1 and CDR2: ENHRY, SYGVKD. The CDR3 contains 15 residues. The germline V and J ends were trimmed by 5 bases and 0 bases, with 10 bases remaining between them. The CDR3 DNA reads as TGTGCCATCAGTCCGGGACCCCCGAACACCGGGGAGCTGTTTTTT. This encodes CAISPGPPNTGELFF.

This chain uses TRBV12-3 or TRBV12-4 with TRBJ2-1; D is perhaps TRBD1 (5 bases). This CDR3 comprises 16 residues. V dropped 6 bases and J dropped 0 bases, with 15 bases sitting between them. Here the CDR3 reads CASRQGSLSSYNEQFF. The CDR3 nucleotides read TGTGCCAGCAGGCAGGGTTCCCTTAGCTCCTACAATGAGCAGTTCTTC.

This clonotype occurred a few times. The V call is TRBV12-3 or TRBV12-4, the J call TRBJ1-2; D is unclear. The CDR3 extends over 16 amino acids. Trimming took 3 bases from V and 4 from J, leaving 18 bases between them. In nucleotides, the CDR3 is TGTGCCAGCAGTTTTCGGCCGGGTGGTACCCCCTATGGCTACACCTTC. It is translated as CASSFRPGGTPYGYTF.

The chain joins TRBV4-2 to TRBJ2-1; 9 nucleotides line up with TRBD2. From germline, CDR1 is LGHNA and CDR2 YNFKEQ. The trim removed 1 base at V and 15 bases at J, leaving 19 bases unmatched. The CDR3 consists of 17 residues. Here the CDR3 reads CASSQVGPAGGPTIWFF. For the CDR3, the DNA is TGTGCCAGCAGCCAAGTGGGCCCAGCGGGAGGTCCCACGATATGGTTCTTC.

The chain carries TRBV5-1 and TRBJ2-2; tentatively, D is TRBD2 (6 bases). The V end lost 0 bases, the J end lost 0 bases, and 9 bases lay between the germline ends. Germline V gene lookup returns CDR1 SGHRS and CDR2 YFSETQ. The CDR3 length is 16 residues. This CDR3 is CASSLGPGANTGELFF. The CDR3 region has the DNA TGCGCCAGCAGCTTGGGGCCGGGGGCGAACACCGGGGAGCTGTTTTTT. The full variable domain, its missing parts supplied by reference TRBV5-1 and TRBJ2-2, is KAGVTQTPRYLIKTRGQQVTLSCSPISGHRSVSWYQQTPGQGLQFLFEYFSETQRNKGNFPGRFSGRQFSNSRSEMNVSTLELGDSALYLCASSLGPGANTGELFFGEGSRLTVL.

The rearrangement links TRBV20-1 to TRBJ1-2, with TRBD1 identical over 8 bases. This CDR3 is built from 14 residues. Trimming cost V 6 bases and J 8 bases; bases outside gene matches: 14. Germline CDR1 and CDR2: DFQATT and SNEGSKA (reference sequence). CDR3 sequence: CSAPRPGGNQGYTF. CDR3 nucleotides: TGCAGTGCCCCCCGGCCAGGGGGCAATCAGGGCTACACCTTC.

The table lists this clonotype with a few counts. This chain uses TRBV15 with TRBJ2-3; D might be TRBD2 (6 bases). The V gene's germline CDR1 is LNHNV and CDR2 YYDKDF (reference sequence). This CDR3 comprises 16 residues. The ends were cut back, 1 base at V and 0 bases at J, with 11 bases in the middle. Here the CDR3 reads CATSRGDGTSTDTQYF. CDR3 coding DNA: TGTGCCACCAGCAGAGGTGACGGGACTAGCACAGATACGCAGTATTTT.

V gene TRBV7-9 combines with J gene TRBJ2-5; D possibly corresponds to TRBD2 (5 bases). Germline-derived CDR1 and CDR2 are SEHNR and FQNEAQ (reference sequence). The CDR3 covers 17 residues. Between the trimmed V and J ends, which lost 0 bases and 5 bases, there was a span of 19 bases. CDR3 nucleotides: TGTGCCAGCAGCTTAGCGCACGGTTTGGCAGGCGGGGAGACCCAGTACTTC. It specifies CASSLAHGLAGGETQYF.

The V and J genes are TRBV5-1 and TRBJ2-7; no definite D call. This CDR3 contains 14 residues. CDR1 and CDR2 from the germline V gene are SGHRS and YFSETQ. The germline V and J ends were trimmed by 0 bases and 6 bases, with 13 bases remaining between them. The CDR3 DNA is TGCGCCAGCAGCTTGGTCGGGCGCGGCTTCGAGCAGTACTTC. The encoded protein is CASSLVGRGFEQYF. The complete variable domain, with remaining parts taken from reference TRBV5-1 and TRBJ2-7, reads KAGVTQTPRYLIKTRGQQVTLSCSPISGHRSVSWYQQTPGQGLQFLFEYFSETQRNKGNFPGRFSGRQFSNSRSEMNVSTLELGDSALYLCASSLVGRGFEQYFGPGTRLTVT.

The rearrangement uses TRBV10-3 and TRBJ2-1, with TRBD2 matching over 8 bases. The germline CDR1 and CDR2 sequences are ENHRY and SYGVKD. The CDR3 consists of 14 residues. J was trimmed by 4 bases and V by 8 bases; bases with no gene match: 7. The chain's CDR3 is CAIGGSGKYNEQFF. CDR3 bases: TGTGCCATCGGTGGTAGCGGGAAATACAATGAGCAGTTCTTC.

This clonotype showed up just a few times. The CDR3 here is CASSARDGSSYEQYF. As DNA, the CDR3 is TGCGCCAGCAGCGCCCGGGACGGGAGCTCCTACGAGCAGTACTTC. The chain couples TRBV5-1 to TRBJ2-7; possibly TRBD2 for D (6 bases). With 4 bases removed from V and 0 bases from J, the gap between germline ends came to 14 bases. This CDR3 is 15 amino acids long. The germline gives CDR1 SGHRS, CDR2 YFSETQ. Full variable domain (missing parts from reference TRBV5-1 and TRBJ2-7): KAGVTQTPRYLIKTRGQQVTLSCSPISGHRSVSWYQQTPGQGLQFLFEYFSETQRNKGNFPGRFSGRQFSNSRSEMNVSTLELGDSALYLCASSARDGSSYEQYFGPGTRLTVT.

The chain couples TRBV30 to TRBJ1-2; 8 nucleotides align to TRBD1. With 4 bases clipped from V and 6 bases from J, the junction kept 7 bases outside the gene matches. This CDR3 is built from 13 residues. Germline V gene data show CDR1 as GTSNPN and CDR2 as SVGIG (reference sequence). The CDR3 region has the DNA TGTGCCTGGAACCATCAGGGGGCTCATGGCTACACCTTC. Its translation is CAWNHQGAHGYTF.

This clonotype was detected only a few times. CDR3 coding DNA: TGTGCCAGCAGCCTAGCGGGAGTGGGGCGCAATGAGCAGTTCTTC. It encodes CASSLAGVGRNEQFF. The chain joins TRBV12-3 or TRBV12-4 to TRBJ2-1; 10 nucleotides line up with TRBD2. With 6 bases clipped from V and 6 bases from J, the junction kept 8 bases outside the gene matches. The CDR3 covers 15 residues.

The chain couples TRBV20-1 to TRBJ2-1, with TRBD2 matching over 7 bases. The germline V gene encodes CDR1 DFQATT and CDR2 SNEGSKA (reference sequence). The CDR3 consists of 15 residues. The junction had 10 bases not matched to a gene; V was cut back by 0 bases and J by 8 bases. For the CDR3, the DNA is TGCAGTGCTAGAGATCAGGGCGGGAGTAGCTATGAGCAGTTCTTC. Residues: CSARDQGGSSYEQFF.

The gene calls are TRBV5-5 and TRBJ2-5, with a possible D match to TRBD2 (5 bases). Germline CDR1 SGHKS, CDR2 YYEKEE (reference sequence). Trimming left V 5 bases short and J 4 bases short, with 18 bases between. This CDR3 contains 15 residues. The CDR3 protein is CASSPSSRGTETQYF. The CDR3 coding sequence is TGTGCCAGCAGTCCTAGCTCACGCGGCACAGAGACCCAGTACTTC.

This rearrangement joins TRBV30 to TRBJ1-4, with D perhaps matching TRBD1 (6 bases). The V end was cut by 2 bases, the J end by 5 bases, with 27 bases between. Germline V lookup: CDR1 GTSNPN, CDR2 SVGIG (reference sequence). This CDR3 spans 19 amino acids. The DNA of the CDR3 is TGTGCCTGGAGTCAGCTAGGGGGATTTCAGGGACTGCGAAATGAAAAACTGTTTTTT. It yields the protein CAWSQLGGFQGLRNEKLFF.

This clonotype was seen a few times. The chain uses TRBV5-1 and TRBJ1-5; 10 positions match TRBD1. The CDR3 has 14 residues. CDR1 is SGHRS, CDR2 YFSETQ, per germline. Trimming cost V 4 bases and J 6 bases; bases outside gene matches: 4. In DNA, the CDR3 is TGCGCCAGCAGCCTGACAGGGGGCCCTCAGCCCCAGCATTTT. Translation gives CASSLTGGPQPQHF.

A few counts support this clonotype. J is TRBJ1-5 and V is TRBV20-1; the D is unclear. The CDR3 is 12 amino acids. With 0 bases removed from V and 6 bases from J, the gap between germline ends came to 6 bases. Germline-derived CDR1 and CDR2 are DFQATT and SNEGSKA (reference sequence). The DNA for the CDR3 is TGCAGTGCTAGAGATGGTGGTCAGCCCCAGCATTTT. Translated, it gives CSARDGGQPQHF.

This clonotype was seen more than once but under ten times. The junction shows a germline mismatch at one end, possibly a read error. The chain employs TRBV7-9 and TRBJ1-6, with D perhaps matching TRBD1 (6 bases). This CDR3 contains 14 residues. From germline, CDR1 is SEHNR and CDR2 FQNEAQ (reference sequence). The CDR3 protein is CASSLGRGNSPLHF. DNA of the CDR3: TGTGCCAGCAGTTTAGGCAGGGGAAATTCACCCCTCCACTTT.

The chain couples TRBV7-9 to TRBJ2-7; perhaps TRBD2 as D (5 bases). The CDR3 is 12 residues long. V lost 5 bases and J 7 bases, leaving 12 bases between the germline ends. Germline CDR1 SEHNR, CDR2 FQNEAQ (reference sequence). In DNA, the CDR3 is TGTGCCAGCAGCCAATGGACTGGTGAGCAGTACTTC. Translation gives CASSQWTGEQYF.

Only a few counts were recorded for this clonotype. This rearrangement joins TRBV15 to TRBJ1-5, with 8 bases fitting TRBD1. The CDR3 covers 13 residues. CDR1 is LNHNV, CDR2 YYDKDF, per germline (reference sequence). V was pared by 5 bases and J by 9 bases, with 6 bases of the junction left unmatched. CDR3 bases: TGTGCCACCAGCCCAGGGGGCGCCTGGCCCCAGCATTTT. Translated: CATSPGGAWPQHF.

This sequence joins TRBV3-1 and TRBJ1-6, with 8 bases fitting TRBD1. The CDR3 sequence is 13 residues long. CDR1 is LGHDT, CDR2 YNNKEL, per germline (reference sequence). J gave up 13 bases and V 4 bases, and 6 bases lay outside the gene matches. The DNA for the CDR3 is TGTGCCAGCAGCCCCGGGACAGGTTCTCCCCTCCACTTT. Translated, it gives CASSPGTGSPLHF.

This clonotype was found a few times. The chain links TRBV21-1 to TRBJ2-1; TRBD2 is the table's D call and was not checked against the DNA. TRBV21-1 is annotated as a pseudogene. CDR3 length: 17 residues. The DNA of the CDR3 is TGTGCCAGCAGCAAAGGTGGCGGGACTACCTCCTACAATGAGCAGTTCTTC. This translates into CASSKGGGTTSYNEQFF.

The chain links TRBV5-1 to TRBJ2-7; D unresolved. The germline V gene has CDR1 SGHRS and CDR2 YFSETQ. This CDR3 is 15 amino acids long. Trimming took 0 bases from V and 3 from J, leaving 13 bases between them. CDR3 in amino acids: CASSLASPKGYEQYF. Here the CDR3 DNA reads TGCGCCAGCAGCTTGGCCTCACCGAAGGGCTACGAGCAGTACTTC.

V usage is TRBV27 and J usage is TRBJ1-6, with TRBD1 matching 9 bases. The junction had 2 bases not matched to a gene; V was cut back by 4 bases and J by 7 bases. The CDR3 has 14 amino acids. Germline V CDR1 and CDR2: MNHEY, SMNVEV (reference sequence). The CDR3 is CASSWTGENSPLHF. The DNA for the CDR3 is TGTGCCAGCAGTTGGACAGGGGAAAATTCACCCCTCCACTTT.

Points on this clonotype: Mismatch with germline at one junction end may stem from a read error. The CDR3 DNA reads as TGTGCCAGCAGCCCCCCCGCGGGGGGGCTGTTTTTT. Its protein is CASSPPAGGLFF. The chain employs TRBV28 and TRBJ2-2; 8 bases match TRBD2. Germline CDR1 and CDR2: MDHEN and SYDVKM. This CDR3 is built from 12 residues.

This clonotype showed up just a few times. This chain links TRBV7-9 with TRBJ2-1; D perhaps matches TRBD2 (6 bases). Trimming removed 5 bases from V and 4 bases from J, with 15 bases in between. Germline loops: CDR1 SEHNR, CDR2 FQNEAQ (reference sequence). CDR3 length: 15 residues. CDR3 DNA sequence: TGTGCCAGCAGCCGGAGGGCAGGAGGGTACAATGAGCAGTTCTTC. This sequence encodes CASSRRAGGYNEQFF.